The clone carrying this TCR beta chain came up many times. RNA transcripts were the template, and TCR beta CDR3 regions were amplified from them. HTBI primers were employed in first-round RT-PCR, then a second-round multiplex PCR followed. TCRdb analysed the multiplex PCR reads with MiXCR anew, one entry per CDR3 protein. The sample records about 480,000 distinct CDR3 sequences, approximately 15% being singletons. The data originate from a study of Graves' ophthalmopathy and Graves' hyperthyroidism. Across the study: At the time of initial diagnosis and before any treatment, peripheral blood was collected.

This CDR3 comprises 13 residues. Germline V gene sequence: CDR1 SGHAT, CDR2 FQNNGV. V dropped 5 bases and J dropped 6 bases, with 11 bases sitting between them. Moderate-to-severe activity, with CAS ≥3, NOSPECS ≥4 and duration under 3 months, characterized the donors with ophthalmopathy. Researchers turned away patients with other autoimmune diseases, uncontrolled infections, pregnancy or lactation. PBMCs stemmed from 7.5 to 10 ml of fresh peripheral blood. The chain combines TRBV11-2 with TRBJ1-5; D ambiguous. The sequence came from a woman between 25 and 40 years old with Graves' ophthalmopathy. What was sequenced was blood. This CDR3 reads CASSEGSSQPQHF. DNA for the CDR3: TGTGCCAGCAGCGAAGGATCCTCTCAGCCCCAGCATTTT.